This entry lists 32 T cell receptor beta chains sequenced from one sample in a study of regulatory T cells in long-lasting Graves disease. Relying on iRepertoire HTBI primers and Arm-PCR of CDR3 regions, the team built TCR beta libraries. Via MiXCR, TCRdb re-called the multiplex PCR reads, giving one row per CDR3 protein. Of fewer than 550,000 distinct CDR3 sequences listed, 20% to 25% were seen once; the top ten hold roughly 7%. Time point in this sample: persistent/refractory GD, antithyroid drugs over 5 years with positive TRAb. The TCR library used RNA extracted from PBMCs. The sample in question was peripheral blood mononuclear cells (PBMCs), obtained when the disease was refractory, from a patient treated with antithyroid drugs. These receptors came from a female donor with Graves disease.

This clonotype was observed a few times. This sequence joins TRBV29-1 and TRBJ1-2; 7 bases align to TRBD1. Trimming at V came to 5 bases and at J to 7 bases, leaving 7 bases not matched to a gene. Germline CDR1 is SQVTM and CDR2 is ANQGSEA. The length of the CDR3 is 12 residues. CDR3 in DNA: TGCAGCGTTCGACAGGGAGAGAGTGGCTACACCTTC. Its translation: CSVRQGESGYTF. The full variable domain, its missing parts supplied by reference TRBV29-1 and TRBJ1-2, is SAVISQKPSRDICQRGTSLTIQCQVDSQVTMMFWYRQQPGQSLTLIATANQGSEATYESGFVIDKFPISRPNLTFSTLTVSNMSPEDSSIYLCSVRQGESGYTFGSGTRLTVV.

With regard to this clonotype: This CDR3 fails to terminate in the conserved phenylalanine or tryptophan, so it likely reflects a read error. The rearrangement uses TRBV12-3 or TRBV12-4 and TRBJ2-5; D unclear. The CDR3 is made up of 11 amino acids. V gave up 3 bases and J gave up 5 bases, with 4 bases separating them. CDR3 in DNA: TGTGCCAGCAGTTTCACCGAGACCCAGTACCTC. It specifies CASSFTETQYL.

About this clonotype: It may be a read error: a sequence one base away is much more abundant. The genes are TRBV6-9 and TRBJ1-4, with D unclear. Per germline, CDR1 MNHGY and CDR2 SVAAGI. This CDR3 is 15 amino acids long. CDR3 protein: CAGSYVHRRDEKLFF. In DNA form, the CDR3 reads TGTGCCGGCAGTTATGTCCATCGGAGGGATGAAAAACTGTTTTTT.

Ten or more counts support this clonotype. V and J are TRBV20-1 and TRBJ1-5; D is undetermined. This CDR3 spans 14 amino acids. Germline V gene data show CDR1 as DFQATT and CDR2 as SNEGSKA (reference sequence). The ends were cut back, 0 bases at V and 0 bases at J, with 6 bases in the middle. CDR3 coding DNA: TGCAGTGCTAGAGAGGGAGGTAGCAATCAGCCCCAGCATTTT. As protein: CSAREGGSNQPQHF.

This clonotype was seen repeatedly, ten times or more. V gene TRBV20-1 combines with J gene TRBJ1-2; D gene uncertain. Germline CDR1 and CDR2: DFQATT and SNEGSKA (reference sequence). The CDR3 is made up of 11 amino acids. The ends were cut back, 5 bases at V and 11 bases at J, with 15 bases in the middle. CDR3 amino acids: CSAQGGNQYTF. CDR3 coding DNA: TGCAGTGCTCAAGGTGGGAATCAGTACACCTTC.

V usage is TRBV10-3 and J usage is TRBJ2-3; 10 bases agree with TRBD2. This CDR3 comprises 18 residues. CDR1 is ENHRY, CDR2 SYGVKD, per germline. V lost 10 bases and J lost 1; bases outside the gene matches: 17. The CDR3 sequence: CATRTSGSYDLGTDTQYF. DNA for the CDR3: TGTGCCACCAGGACTAGCGGCTCCTATGACTTAGGCACAGATACGCAGTATTTT.

Only a few counts were recorded for this clonotype. The chain couples TRBV19 to TRBJ1-1, with D tentatively TRBD1 (6 bases). Per the germline V gene, CDR1 is LNHDA and CDR2 is SQIVND (reference sequence). This CDR3 contains 11 residues. The V end lost 8 bases, the J end lost 6 bases, and 10 bases lay between the germline ends. CDR3 residues: CASQGTAEAFF. DNA for the CDR3: TGTGCCAGTCAGGGGACGGCTGAAGCTTTCTTT.

At least ten counts were recorded for this clonotype. The chain has TRBV28 and TRBJ1-1; D remains ambiguous. This CDR3 has 13 amino acids. V dropped 3 bases and J dropped 3 bases, with 8 bases sitting between them. Germline V gene lookup returns CDR1 MDHEN and CDR2 SYDVKM. CDR3 bases: TGTGCCAGCAGTTTGATCCGGGACACTGAAGCTTTCTTT. It specifies CASSLIRDTEAFF.

This clonotype appeared a few times. The chain combines TRBV30 with TRBJ1-1, with TRBD1 as a possible D gene (5 bases). Germline V gene data show CDR1 as GTSNPN and CDR2 as SVGIG (reference sequence). The CDR3 is made up of 12 amino acids. Trimming removed 4 bases at V and 5 bases at J, with 11 bases between. The CDR3 loop reads CAWTRDLTEAFF. The DNA for the CDR3 is TGTGCCTGGACCAGGGATTTGACTGAAGCTTTCTTT. The whole variable domain, remainder taken from reference TRBV30 and TRBJ1-1, is SQTIHQWPATLVQPVGSPLSLECTVEGTSNPNLYWYRQAAGRGLQLLFYSVGIGQISSEVPQNLSASRPQDRQFILSSKKLLLSDSGFYLCAWTRDLTEAFFGQGTRLTVV.

This clonotype was detected ten times or more. This chain connects TRBV28 to TRBJ1-6, with D perhaps matching TRBD1 (5 bases). Trimming removed 4 bases at V and 6 bases at J, with 10 bases between. CDR1 is MDHEN and CDR2 is SYDVKM in the germline V gene. The CDR3 length is 14 residues. As DNA, the CDR3 is TGTGCCAGCAGTTACCGACAGTTTAATTCACCCCTCCACTTT. Translated: CASSYRQFNSPLHF.

This clonotype was found many times. The chain has TRBV7-2 and TRBJ1-2; no clear D gene. Germline CDR1 and CDR2: SGHTA and FQGNSA. This CDR3 region has 14 residues. The V end lost 3 bases, the J end lost 0 bases, and 8 bases lay between the germline ends. The CDR3 sequence is CASSFGRANYGYTF. The CDR3 DNA reads TGTGCCAGCAGCTTTGGTCGAGCTAACTATGGCTACACCTTC.

The rearrangement joins TRBV6-1 to TRBJ2-1, with 8 nucleotides matching TRBD2. The J segment lost 0 bases and the V segment lost 4 bases, leaving 5 bases of the junction unmatched. CDR1 is MNHNS, CDR2 SASEGT, per germline. This CDR3 region has 16 residues. The CDR3 is CASSGLASSSYNEQFF. DNA of the CDR3: TGTGCCAGCAGTGGACTAGCGTCGAGCTCCTACAATGAGCAGTTCTTC.

With respect to this clonotype: A much larger clone differs from this one at a single base, so this may be a read error. This chain links TRBV6-1 with TRBJ2-1, with a possible D match to TRBD1 (5 bases). Germline CDR1 is MNHNS and CDR2 is SASEGT. There are 13 residues in the CDR3. The CDR3 sequence: CTTPKPDSNEQFF. As DNA, the CDR3 is TGTACCACCCCTAAGCCCGACAGCAATGAGCAGTTCTTC.

The J gene is TRBJ1-5, the V gene TRBV12-3 or TRBV12-4; weak D call: TRBD1 (5 bases). This CDR3 is built from 14 residues. Trimming left V 8 bases short and J 7 bases short, with 18 bases between. The CDR3: CASGDSGNGQPQHF. The CDR3 DNA reads as TGTGCCAGCGGAGATTCAGGGAATGGGCAGCCCCAGCATTTT.

This clonotype was found many times. V usage is TRBV6-2 or TRBV6-3 and J usage is TRBJ1-5; D not certain. Per the germline V gene, CDR1 is MNHEY and CDR2 is SVGEGT. The CDR3 has 12 residues. V lost 7 bases, J lost 1 base, and 5 bases lay in between. This CDR3 is CASKGSNQPQHF. The CDR3 DNA sequence: TGTGCCAGCAAAGGGAGCAATCAGCCCCAGCATTTT.

This clonotype was seen many times. This chain joins TRBV20-1 and TRBJ1-5, with 9 bases lining up with TRBD1. This CDR3 is built from 18 residues. V was clipped by 2 bases and J by 0 bases; unmatched bases: 11. Germline V gives CDR1 DFQATT, CDR2 SNEGSKA (reference sequence). The CDR3 nucleotides read TGCAGTGCTAGATCACCGGGACAGGGCACTTCTAGCAATCAGCCCCAGCATTTT. Translated: CSARSPGQGTSSNQPQHF.

This clonotype has ten or more counts. The chain has TRBV12-3 or TRBV12-4 and TRBJ2-2, with D unresolved. This CDR3 region has 15 residues. V shed 5 bases and J shed 4 bases, with 14 bases lying between them. The CDR3 DNA is TGTGCCAGCAGTACCGGGCCTCTGGGCACCGGGGAGCTGTTTTTT. Translating gives CASSTGPLGTGELFF.

The CDR3 DNA reads as TGCGCCAGCAGCCGGGAGACGGGAGTGGAGACCCAGTACTTC. Residues: CASSRETGVETQYF. V usage is TRBV4-1 and J usage is TRBJ2-5; maybe TRBD2 (6 bases). V dropped 4 bases and J dropped 5 bases, with 14 bases sitting between them. This CDR3 spans 14 amino acids. Germline V gene data show CDR1 as MGHRA and CDR2 as YSYEKL.

This clonotype was seen a handful of times. V usage is TRBV14 and J usage is TRBJ1-6, with 9 bases lining up with TRBD1. The CDR3 length is 17 residues. CDR1 and CDR2 from the germline V gene are SGHDN and FVKESK. The V and J ends lost 0 bases and 8 bases, in that order; junction bases with no gene match: 8. DNA of the CDR3: TGTGCCAGCAGCCAAGATCCCGGACAGGGGTTTTATTCACCCCTCCACTTT. As protein: CASSQDPGQGFYSPLHF.

The V and J genes are TRBV9 and TRBJ1-5; D might be TRBD1 (5 bases). The length of the CDR3 is 13 residues. Germline CDR1 SGDLS, CDR2 YYNGEE. The V and J ends lost 0 bases and 11 bases respectively, with 12 bases between them. The CDR3 reads CASSVGGKGTQHF. The CDR3 DNA is TGTGCCAGCAGCGTAGGGGGGAAAGGAACCCAGCATTTT.

The rearrangement joins TRBV13 to TRBJ2-1, with 7 bases that match TRBD2. The length of the CDR3 is 15 residues. Germline V CDR1 and CDR2: PRHDT, FYEKMQ (reference sequence). V lost 1 base and J lost 5; bases outside the gene matches: 5. The CDR3 DNA is TGTGCCAGCAGCTTAGAGGGACTATCAAACAATGAGCAGTTCTTC. Residues: CASSLEGLSNNEQFF.

This clonotype has only a few counts. The chain combines TRBV19 with TRBJ1-1, with D perhaps TRBD1 (6 bases). The germline V gene has CDR1 LNHDA and CDR2 SQIVND (reference sequence). The V end lost 7 bases, the J end lost 0 bases, and 18 bases lay between the germline ends. This CDR3 has 16 amino acids. The CDR3 region is CASMRGREKVNTEAFF. CDR3 sequence (DNA): TGTGCCAGTATGAGGGGGAGGGAGAAGGTGAACACTGAAGCTTTCTTT.

The sample holds a few counts of this clonotype. The rearrangement uses TRBV11-2 and TRBJ2-1, with 7 bases that match TRBD1. Germline values: CDR1 SGHAT, CDR2 FQNNGV. The CDR3 spans 15 residues. The V and J ends lost 4 bases and 4 bases, in that order; junction bases with no gene match: 7. CDR3 sequence: CASSSGRGRYNEQFF. The CDR3, as DNA: TGTGCCAGCAGCTCGGGTAGGGGGCGATACAATGAGCAGTTCTTC.

There are a few counts of this clonotype. The gene calls are TRBV5-1 and TRBJ2-3; 9 bases match TRBD2. The CDR3 covers 15 residues. The V gene's germline CDR1 is SGHRS and CDR2 YFSETQ. J gave up 4 bases and V 1 base, and 4 bases lay outside the gene matches. The CDR3 nucleotides are TGCGCCAGCAGCTTGTCTAGCGGGAAGGCAGATACGCAGTATTTT. Its translation is CASSLSSGKADTQYF.

This clonotype was detected many times. The chain employs TRBV19 and TRBJ1-6; no clear D. This CDR3 comprises 14 residues. With 4 bases removed from V and 5 bases from J, the gap between germline ends came to 9 bases. CDR1 and CDR2 (germline): LNHDA, SQIVND (reference sequence). Written as DNA, the CDR3 is TGTGCCAGTAGTACCAGACTGAATAATTCACCCCTCCACTTT. Translated, it gives CASSTRLNNSPLHF.

This clonotype has at least ten counts. V usage is TRBV28 and J usage is TRBJ2-7, with 11 bases fitting TRBD1. The ends lost 4 bases at V and 1 base at J; junction bases unmatched: 3. The CDR3 consists of 15 residues. The germline CDR1 and CDR2 sequences are MDHEN and SYDVKM. CDR3 DNA sequence: TGTGCCAGCAGTTCAGGACAGGGGGCGTCCTACGAGCAGTACTTC. This translates into CASSSGQGASYEQYF.

This clonotype has ten or more counts. This rearrangement joins TRBV12-3 or TRBV12-4 to TRBJ1-1; D ambiguous. This CDR3 region has 14 residues. Between the trimmed V and J ends, which lost 5 bases and 5 bases, there was a span of 15 bases. CDR3 region: CASSRMGGLTEAFF. The CDR3 DNA sequence: TGTGCCAGCAGTCGAATGGGAGGGTTAACTGAAGCTTTCTTT.

This clonotype appeared a few times. CDR3 in DNA: TGTGCCAGCAGCTTAGCAGGGGTTAAAACTTTCTTT. Translation: CASSLAGVKTFF. V and J are TRBV7-9 and TRBJ1-1; perhaps TRBD1 as D (5 bases). This CDR3 is 12 amino acids long. Between the trimmed V and J ends, which lost 0 bases and 12 bases, there was a span of 11 bases. Germline lookup yields CDR1 SEHNR and CDR2 FQNEAQ (reference sequence).

As to this clonotype: This likely stems from a read error, as it lies one base from a far larger clone. The rearrangement links TRBV6-4 to TRBJ1-2; D may be TRBD1 (5 bases). The V gene's germline CDR1 is MRHNA and CDR2 SNTAGT. The V gene lost 3 bases and the J gene lost 6 bases, with 14 bases spanning the gap. The CDR3 length is 14 residues. The CDR3: CASSEGVRDHGYTF. The CDR3 nucleotides read TGTGCCAGCAGTGAAGGGGTTCGGGACCATGGCTACACCTTC.

Many counts were recorded for this clonotype. V and J are TRBV27 and TRBJ2-7; 7 bases match TRBD1. The V gene end was trimmed by 4 bases and the J gene end by 1 base; junction bases not matched to a gene: 7. The CDR3 is made up of 15 amino acids. Germline V gene sequence: CDR1 MNHEY, CDR2 SMNVEV (reference sequence). CDR3 nucleotide sequence: TGTGCCAGCAGTTCTCTCCGGGACAGATCCTACGAGCAGTACTTC. Encoded protein: CASSSLRDRSYEQYF.

The rearrangement uses TRBV20-1 and TRBJ2-7; the D is unclear. The CDR3 length is 16 residues. The germline V gene has CDR1 DFQATT and CDR2 SNEGSKA (reference sequence). Trimming cost V 3 bases and J 0 bases, with 18 bases left between them. CDR3 sequence: CSASLIQGPNSYEQYF. The CDR3 DNA reads as TGCAGTGCTAGCCTCATACAAGGTCCCAACTCCTACGAGCAGTACTTC.

This clonotype was counted only a few times. The chain combines TRBV5-5 with TRBJ1-4, with 8 bases aligning to TRBD1. Trimming at V came to 3 bases and at J to 8 bases, leaving 9 bases not matched to a gene. The CDR3 loop spans 15 amino acids. The germline CDR1 and CDR2 sequences are SGHKS and YYEKEE (reference sequence). CDR3 amino acids: CASSSLGQGGEKLFF. CDR3 coding DNA: TGTGCCAGCAGCTCCCTCGGACAGGGCGGCGAAAAACTGTTTTTT. Full variable domain (outside the CDR3, taken from reference TRBV5-5 and TRBJ1-4): DAGVTQSPTHLIKTRGQQVTLRCSPISGHKSVSWYQQVLGQGPQFIFQYYEKEERGRGNFPDRFSARQFPNYSSELNVNALLLGDSALYLCASSSLGQGGEKLFFGSGTQLSVL.